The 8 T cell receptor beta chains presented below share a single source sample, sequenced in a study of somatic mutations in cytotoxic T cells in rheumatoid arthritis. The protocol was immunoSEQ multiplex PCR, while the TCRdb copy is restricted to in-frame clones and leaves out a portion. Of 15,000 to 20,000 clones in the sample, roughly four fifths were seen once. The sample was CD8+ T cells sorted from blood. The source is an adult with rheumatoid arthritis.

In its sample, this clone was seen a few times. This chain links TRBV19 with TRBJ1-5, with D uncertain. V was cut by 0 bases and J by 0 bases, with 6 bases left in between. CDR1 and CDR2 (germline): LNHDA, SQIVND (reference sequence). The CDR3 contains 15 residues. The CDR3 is CASSIELYSNQPQHF. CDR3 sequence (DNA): TGTGCCAGTAGTATAGAGCTGTATAGCAATCAGCCCCAGCATTTT.

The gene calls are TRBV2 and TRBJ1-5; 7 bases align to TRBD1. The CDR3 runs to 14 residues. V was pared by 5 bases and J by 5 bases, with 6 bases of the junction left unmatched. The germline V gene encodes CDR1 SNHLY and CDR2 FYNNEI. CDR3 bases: TGTGCCAGCAGTTACCGGGACAGCGATCAGCCCCAGCATTTT. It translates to CASSYRDSDQPQHF. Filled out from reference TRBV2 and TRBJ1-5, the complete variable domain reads EPEVTQTPSHQVTQMGQEVILRCVPISNHLYFYWYRQILGQKVEFLVSFYNNEISEKSEIFDDQFSVERPDGSNFTLKIRSTKLEDSAMYFCASSYRDSDQPQHFGDGTRLSIL.

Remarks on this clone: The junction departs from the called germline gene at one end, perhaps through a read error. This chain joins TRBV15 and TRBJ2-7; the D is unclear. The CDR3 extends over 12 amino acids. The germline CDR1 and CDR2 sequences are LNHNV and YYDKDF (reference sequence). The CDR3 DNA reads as TGTGCCACCAGCAGAGTAGGTGATGAACAGTTTTTC. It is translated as CATSRVGDEQFF.

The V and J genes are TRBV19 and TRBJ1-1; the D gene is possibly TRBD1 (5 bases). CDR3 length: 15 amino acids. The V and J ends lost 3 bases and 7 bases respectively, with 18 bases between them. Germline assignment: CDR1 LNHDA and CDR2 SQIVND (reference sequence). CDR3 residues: CASSIVSSGAGEAFF. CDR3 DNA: TGTGCCAGTAGTATTGTCTCTAGTGGGGCAGGTGAAGCTTTCTTT.

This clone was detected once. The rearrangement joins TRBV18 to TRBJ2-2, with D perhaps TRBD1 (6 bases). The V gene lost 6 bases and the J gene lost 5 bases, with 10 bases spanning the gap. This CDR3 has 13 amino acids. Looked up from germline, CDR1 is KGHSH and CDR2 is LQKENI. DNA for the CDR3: TGTGCCAGCTCTCAACAGGGAACCGGGGAGCTGTTTTTT. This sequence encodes CASSQQGTGELFF. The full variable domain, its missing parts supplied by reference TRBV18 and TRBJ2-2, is NAGVMQNPRHLVRRRGQEARLRCSPMKGHSHVYWYRQLPEEGLKFMVYLQKENIIDESGMPKERFSAEFPKEGPSILRIQQVVRGDSAAYFCASSQQGTGELFFGEGSRLTVL.

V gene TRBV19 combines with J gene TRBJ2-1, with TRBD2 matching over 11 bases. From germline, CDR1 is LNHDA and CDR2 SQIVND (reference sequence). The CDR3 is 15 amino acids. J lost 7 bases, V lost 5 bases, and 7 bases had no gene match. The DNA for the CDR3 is TGTGCCAGTAGTGTAGCGGGGGGGCCGGGGAATGAGCAGTTCTTC. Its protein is CASSVAGGPGNEQFF.

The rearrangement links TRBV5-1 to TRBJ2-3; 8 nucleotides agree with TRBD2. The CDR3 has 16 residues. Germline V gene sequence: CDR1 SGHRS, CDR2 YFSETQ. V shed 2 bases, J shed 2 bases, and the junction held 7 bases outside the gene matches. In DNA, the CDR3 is TGCGCCAGCAGCTTAACGGGAGGGTTCCACACAGATACGCAGTATTTT. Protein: CASSLTGGFHTDTQYF.

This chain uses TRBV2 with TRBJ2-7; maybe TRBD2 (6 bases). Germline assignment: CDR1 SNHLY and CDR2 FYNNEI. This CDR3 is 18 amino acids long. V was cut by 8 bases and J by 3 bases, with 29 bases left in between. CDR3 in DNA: TGTGCCAGCTCGGAGGGCAGCTCGTTCCTGATGGGGGTCTACGAGCAGTACTTC. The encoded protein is CASSEGSSFLMGVYEQYF.